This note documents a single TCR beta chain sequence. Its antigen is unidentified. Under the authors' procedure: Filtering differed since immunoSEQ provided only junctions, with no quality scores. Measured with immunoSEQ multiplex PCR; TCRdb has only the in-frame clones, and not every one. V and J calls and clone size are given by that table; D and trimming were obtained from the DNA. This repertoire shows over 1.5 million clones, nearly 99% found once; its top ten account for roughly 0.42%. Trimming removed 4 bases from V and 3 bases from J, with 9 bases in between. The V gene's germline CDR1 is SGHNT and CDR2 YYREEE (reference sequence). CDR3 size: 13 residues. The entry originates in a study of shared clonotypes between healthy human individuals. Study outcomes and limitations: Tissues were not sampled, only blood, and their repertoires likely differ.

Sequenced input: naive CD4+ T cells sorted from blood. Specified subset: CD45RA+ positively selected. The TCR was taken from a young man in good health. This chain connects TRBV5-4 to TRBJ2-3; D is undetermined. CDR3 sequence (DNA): TGTGCCAGCAGCAGGGAATTGACAGATACGCAGTATTTT. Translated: CASSRELTDTQYF.